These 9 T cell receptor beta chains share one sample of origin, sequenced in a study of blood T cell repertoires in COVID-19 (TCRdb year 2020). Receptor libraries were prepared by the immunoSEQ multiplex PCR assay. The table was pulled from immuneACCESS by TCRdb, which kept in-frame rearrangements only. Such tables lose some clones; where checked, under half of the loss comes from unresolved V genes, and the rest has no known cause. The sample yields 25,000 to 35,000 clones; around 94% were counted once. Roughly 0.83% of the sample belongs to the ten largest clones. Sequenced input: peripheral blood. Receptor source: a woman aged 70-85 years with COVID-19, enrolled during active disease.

The CDR3 here is CASSPHLTRAYEQYF. CDR3 coding DNA: TGTGCCAGCTCACCTCATTTGACACGCGCCTACGAGCAGTACTTC. The J gene is TRBJ2-7, the V gene TRBV18, with unresolved D. Deletions cut 3 bases from V and 2 bases from J, with 14 bases between. Germline CDR1 is KGHSH and CDR2 is LQKENI. The CDR3 has 15 residues. Based on the CDR3 plus reference TRBV18 and TRBJ2-7, the full variable domain is NAGVMQNPRHLVRRRGQEARLRCSPMKGHSHVYWYRQLPEEGLKFMVYLQKENIIDESGMPKERFSAEFPKEGPSILRIQQVVRGDSAAYFCASSPHLTRAYEQYFGPGTRLTVT.

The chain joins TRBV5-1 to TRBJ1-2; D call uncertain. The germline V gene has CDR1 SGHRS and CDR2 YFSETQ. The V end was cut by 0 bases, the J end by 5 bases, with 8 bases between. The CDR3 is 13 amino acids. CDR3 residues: CASSLETQYGYTF. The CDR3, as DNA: TGCGCCAGCAGCTTGGAGACACAGTATGGCTACACCTTC.

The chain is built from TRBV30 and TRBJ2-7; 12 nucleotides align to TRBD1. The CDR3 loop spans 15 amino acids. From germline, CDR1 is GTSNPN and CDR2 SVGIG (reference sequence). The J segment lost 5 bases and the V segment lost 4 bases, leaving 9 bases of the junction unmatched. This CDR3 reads CAWISPGQGANEQYF. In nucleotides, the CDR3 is TGTGCCTGGATAAGCCCGGGACAGGGGGCGAACGAGCAGTACTTC.

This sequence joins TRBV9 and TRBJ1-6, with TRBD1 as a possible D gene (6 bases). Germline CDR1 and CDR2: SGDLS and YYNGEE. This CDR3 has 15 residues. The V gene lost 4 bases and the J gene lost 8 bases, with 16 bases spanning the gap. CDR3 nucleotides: TGTGCCAGCAGCACCCGGACAGCACCGGATTCACCCCTCCACTTT. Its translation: CASSTRTAPDSPLHF.

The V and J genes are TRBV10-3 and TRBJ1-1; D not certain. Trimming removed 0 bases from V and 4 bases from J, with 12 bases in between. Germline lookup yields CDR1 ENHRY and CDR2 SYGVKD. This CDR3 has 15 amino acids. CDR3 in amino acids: CAISESRQHSTEAFF. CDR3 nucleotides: TGTGCCATCAGTGAGTCACGGCAGCACAGCACTGAAGCTTTCTTT.

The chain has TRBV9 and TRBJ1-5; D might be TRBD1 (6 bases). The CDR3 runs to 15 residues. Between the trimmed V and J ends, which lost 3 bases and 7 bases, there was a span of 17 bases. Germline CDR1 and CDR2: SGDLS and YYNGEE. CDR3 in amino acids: CASSAKEGGGQPQHF. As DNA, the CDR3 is TGTGCCAGCAGCGCCAAGGAGGGGGGAGGGCAGCCCCAGCATTTT. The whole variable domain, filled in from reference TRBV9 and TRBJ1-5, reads DSGVTQTPKHLITATGQRVTLRCSPRSGDLSVYWYQQSLDQGLQFLIQYYNGEERAKGNILERFSAQQFPDLHSELNLSSLELGDSALYFCASSAKEGGGQPQHFGDGTRLSIL.

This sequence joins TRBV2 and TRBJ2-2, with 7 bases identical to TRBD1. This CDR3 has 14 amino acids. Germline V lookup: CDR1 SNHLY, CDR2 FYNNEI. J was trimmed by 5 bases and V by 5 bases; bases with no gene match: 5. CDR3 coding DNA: TGTGCCAGCAGTTTAAGACAGGGAACCGGGGAGCTGTTTTTT. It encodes CASSLRQGTGELFF.

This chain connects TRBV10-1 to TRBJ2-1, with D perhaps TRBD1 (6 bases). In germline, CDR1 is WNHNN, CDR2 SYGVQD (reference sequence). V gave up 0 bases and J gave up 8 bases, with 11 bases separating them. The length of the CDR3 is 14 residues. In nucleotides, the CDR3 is TGCGCCAGCAGTGAGTCTGGGACATTCCATGAGCAGTTCTTC. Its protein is CASSESGTFHEQFF.

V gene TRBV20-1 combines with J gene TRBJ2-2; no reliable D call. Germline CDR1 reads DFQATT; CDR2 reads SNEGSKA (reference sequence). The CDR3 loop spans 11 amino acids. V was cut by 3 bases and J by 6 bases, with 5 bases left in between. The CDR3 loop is CSARTPGELFF. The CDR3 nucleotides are TGCAGTGCTAGGACACCCGGGGAGCTGTTTTTT.